The clone carrying this T cell receptor beta chain showed up many times. Its target is unknown. The CDR3 covers 12 residues. Per the germline V gene, CDR1 is SGHAT and CDR2 is FQNNGV. Between the trimmed V and J ends, which lost 5 bases and 4 bases, there was a span of 9 bases. The source of the sample is a study of T cells in Graves' hyperthyroidism and ophthalmopathy. Amplified TCR beta CDR3 regions came from RNA transcripts. HTBI primers drove first-round RT-PCR of the TCR CDR3. TCRdb called the multiplex PCR reads again in MiXCR, with one record for every CDR3 protein. The profile shows 360,000 or so distinct CDR3 sequences, about a sixth of them singletons. Study outcomes and limitations: Clonotypes that were expanded in thyroid above 0.001 mostly appeared in blood too.

Ophthalmopathy cases met thresholds of Clinical Activity Score at least 3, NOSPECS grade at least 4 and duration under 3 months. The sequence was obtained from a woman aged 35 to 49 with Graves' ophthalmopathy. The sample was blood. V gene TRBV11-2 combines with J gene TRBJ2-7, with D unresolved. DNA of the CDR3: TGTGCCAGCAGCCCATCTCAGTACGAGCAGTACTTC. It specifies CASSPSQYEQYF.